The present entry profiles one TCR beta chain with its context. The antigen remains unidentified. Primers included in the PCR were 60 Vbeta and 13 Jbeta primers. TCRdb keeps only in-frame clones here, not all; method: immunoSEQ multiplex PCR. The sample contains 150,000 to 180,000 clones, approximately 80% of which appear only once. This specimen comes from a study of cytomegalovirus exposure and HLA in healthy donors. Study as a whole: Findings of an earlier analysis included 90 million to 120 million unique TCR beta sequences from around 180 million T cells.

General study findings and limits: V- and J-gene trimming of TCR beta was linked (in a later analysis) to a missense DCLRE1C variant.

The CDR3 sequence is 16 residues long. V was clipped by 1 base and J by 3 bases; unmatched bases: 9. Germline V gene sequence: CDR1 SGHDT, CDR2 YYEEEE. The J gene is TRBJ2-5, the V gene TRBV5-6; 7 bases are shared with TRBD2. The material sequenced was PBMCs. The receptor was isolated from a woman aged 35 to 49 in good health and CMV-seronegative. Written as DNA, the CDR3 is TGTGCCAGCAGCTTGTACCCAGCGGGGATTGAAGAGACCCAGTACTTC. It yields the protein CASSLYPAGIEETQYF.